Listed here are 25 T cell receptor beta chains from one sample, sequenced in a study of CD8+ T cells in alopecia areata. Investigators isolated RNA and reverse transcribed it into cDNA to act as the sequencing template. Here immunoSEQ multiplex PCR was the method, and the copy in TCRdb shows in-frame clones only, minus some. Among fewer than 200,000 clones listed, around three fifths were seen once. The treatment is: oral pan-JAK inhibitor, 5-10 mg twice daily. Sequenced here: CD4+ T cells sorted from blood, sampled at week 24, from a patient treated with tofacitinib. The origin of the receptors is a human donor with alopecia areata.

This clone was observed a few times. The rearrangement joins TRBV5-1 to TRBJ2-1; 10 nucleotides match TRBD2. This CDR3 is built from 15 residues. V was clipped by 2 bases and J by 6 bases; unmatched bases: 5. CDR1 and CDR2 from the germline V gene are SGHRS and YFSETQ. The CDR3 loop is CASSFTSGAVNEQFF. The CDR3 coding sequence is TGCGCCAGCAGCTTCACTAGCGGGGCTGTCAATGAGCAGTTCTTC.

The V and J genes are TRBV5-1 and TRBJ2-3; 9 bases line up with TRBD1. This CDR3 contains 17 residues. The V segment lost 4 bases and the J segment 2 bases; nucleotides outside the gene matches: 11. Looked up from germline, CDR1 is SGHRS and CDR2 is YFSETQ. CDR3: CASSPAWTGDLTDTQYF. DNA of the CDR3: TGCGCCAGCAGCCCAGCCTGGACAGGGGATCTCACAGATACGCAGTATTTT. The full variable domain, rest sourced from reference TRBV5-1 and TRBJ2-3, is KAGVTQTPRYLIKTRGQQVTLSCSPISGHRSVSWYQQTPGQGLQFLFEYFSETQRNKGNFPGRFSGRQFSNSRSEMNVSTLELGDSALYLCASSPAWTGDLTDTQYFGPGTRLTVL.

The V call is TRBV10-3, the J call TRBJ2-7; D is undetermined. This CDR3 is 12 amino acids long. V shed 4 bases and J shed 2 bases, with 6 bases lying between them. CDR1 is ENHRY and CDR2 is SYGVKD in the germline V gene. CDR3 sequence reads: CAISAVAYEQYF. As DNA, the CDR3 is TGTGCCATCAGTGCAGTGGCCTACGAGCAGTACTTC.

CDR3 sequence (DNA): TGTGCCATCAGGGGACAGGGTGGTTCACCCCTCCACTTT. Protein: CAIRGQGGSPLHF. V gene TRBV10-3 combines with J gene TRBJ1-6, with TRBD1 matching 9 bases. The CDR3 covers 13 residues. With V trimmed by 6 bases and J by 9 bases, 3 bases remained unmatched. Germline values: CDR1 ENHRY, CDR2 SYGVKD.

CDR3 DNA sequence: TGTGCCAGCAGCCCCCTTGGGTCGGGTTCACCCCTCCACTTT. Its protein product is CASSPLGSGSPLHF. The chain has TRBV7-6 and TRBJ1-6; D gene uncertain. Trimming stripped 5 bases from V and 9 bases from J, with 14 bases between. CDR3 length: 14 residues. The germline V gene encodes CDR1 SGHVS and CDR2 FNYEAQ.

This chain connects TRBV29-1 to TRBJ2-7; 7 nucleotides align to TRBD1. CDR1 and CDR2 from the germline V gene are SQVTM and ANQGSEA. V shed 2 bases, J shed 3 bases, and the junction held 1 base outside the gene matches. The CDR3 is made up of 12 amino acids. The CDR3 bases are TGCAGCGTTGAAACAGGGGTCTACGAGCAGTACTTC. Residues: CSVETGVYEQYF.

This clone was seen once. V and J are TRBV30 and TRBJ1-5, with 8 nucleotides matching TRBD1. Germline V gives CDR1 GTSNPN, CDR2 SVGIG (reference sequence). Losses at the gene ends were 2 bases for V and 7 bases for J; bases not matched to a gene: 4. The CDR3 runs to 13 residues. In DNA, the CDR3 is TGTGCCTGGAGTCGACAGGGGAGACAGCCCCAGCATTTT. Translation gives CAWSRQGRQPQHF.

The rearrangement uses TRBV15 and TRBJ2-2; D perhaps matches TRBD2 (5 bases). Germline CDR1 LNHNV, CDR2 YYDKDF (reference sequence). V was clipped by 5 bases and J by 4 bases, with 11 bases between them. The CDR3 runs to 14 residues. This chain's CDR3 is CATSAHEGTGELFF. In DNA, the CDR3 is TGTGCCACCAGCGCCCACGAGGGCACCGGGGAGCTGTTTTTT.

J is TRBJ2-1 and V is TRBV2; D is perhaps TRBD1 or TRBD2 (6 bases each). Germline V gene sequence: CDR1 SNHLY, CDR2 FYNNEI. V lost 6 bases to trimming and J lost 8 bases, with 20 bases between them. This CDR3 region has 15 residues. The CDR3 region has the DNA TGTGCCAGCAGCGCCCTAGGAGGGGGTGGGGATGAGCAGTTCTTC. Translation gives CASSALGGGGDEQFF.

V and J are TRBV30 and TRBJ1-2; 9 nucleotides agree with TRBD1. This CDR3 region has 12 residues. From germline, CDR1 is GTSNPN and CDR2 SVGIG (reference sequence). J was trimmed by 6 bases and V by 3 bases; bases with no gene match: 2. The CDR3 sequence: CAWRRDRDGYTF. The CDR3 nucleotides are TGTGCCTGGAGAAGGGACAGGGATGGCTACACCTTC. The full variable domain, rest sourced from reference TRBV30 and TRBJ1-2, is SQTIHQWPATLVQPVGSPLSLECTVEGTSNPNLYWYRQAAGRGLQLLFYSVGIGQISSEVPQNLSASRPQDRQFILSSKKLLLSDSGFYLCAWRRDRDGYTFGSGTRLTVV.

The V call is TRBV15, the J call TRBJ2-5, with D unresolved. The DNA end favors TRBJ2-7, so the J call may be wrong. The V gene's germline CDR1 is LNHNV and CDR2 YYDKDF (reference sequence). The CDR3 sequence is 16 residues long. The DNA of the CDR3 is TGTGCCACCAGCAGAGATAGGGCAGTTAGACCCTACGAGCAGTACTTC. Translated: CATSRDRAVRPYEQYF.

V and J are TRBV6-5 and TRBJ1-2; D not resolved. The CDR3 runs 11 residues. CDR1 MNHEY and CDR2 SVGAGI come from the germline V gene. Trimming took 5 bases from V and 3 from J, leaving 4 bases between them. The CDR3 protein is CASSVYYGYTF. The CDR3 coding sequence is TGTGCCAGCAGTGTTTACTATGGCTACACCTTC.

This chain joins TRBV6-5 and TRBJ1-1; D is possibly TRBD1 (6 bases). Trimming shortened V by 3 bases and J by 5 bases, and 13 bases separated the two germline ends. In germline, CDR1 is MNHEY, CDR2 SVGAGI. The CDR3 length is 14 residues. The CDR3, as DNA: TGTGCCAGCAGTTATCCGGGGGCGAGGACTGAAGCTTTCTTT. Protein: CASSYPGARTEAFF.

V usage is TRBV29-1 and J usage is TRBJ2-3, with D uncertain. Trimming took off 4 bases at V and 1 base at J, with 9 bases between the two ends. Per the germline V gene, CDR1 is SQVTM and CDR2 is ANQGSEA. The CDR3 runs 13 residues. As DNA, the CDR3 is TGCAGCGTTGCCCCGAGAGGCACAGATACGCAGTATTTT. The encoded protein is CSVAPRGTDTQYF.

V and J are TRBV2 and TRBJ1-2; no clear D. The ends were cut back, 4 bases at V and 2 bases at J, with 8 bases in the middle. This CDR3 has 13 residues. CDR1 and CDR2 from the germline V gene are SNHLY and FYNNEI. CDR3 sequence reads: CASSVRRNYGYTF. DNA for the CDR3: TGTGCCAGCAGTGTACGACGGAACTATGGCTACACCTTC.

V usage is TRBV10-3 and J usage is TRBJ2-7; 8 positions match TRBD1. V gave up 4 bases and J gave up 2 bases; unmatched junction bases: 1. The germline V gene encodes CDR1 ENHRY and CDR2 SYGVKD. CDR3 length equals 13 residues. This chain's CDR3 is CAISAGQAYEQYF. CDR3 coding DNA: TGTGCCATCAGTGCGGGACAGGCCTACGAGCAGTACTTC.

V is TRBV6-1 and J is TRBJ2-1, with D uncertain. Germline V CDR1 and CDR2: MNHNS, SASEGT. The CDR3 runs to 15 residues. V lost 1 base and J 2 bases, leaving 9 bases between the germline ends. The CDR3 spells CASSEESVPYNEQFF. In nucleotides, the CDR3 is TGTGCCAGCAGTGAAGAATCGGTACCCTACAATGAGCAGTTCTTC.

This clone was detected only a few times. This sequence joins TRBV29-1 and TRBJ2-5; D not resolved. V lost 0 bases and J 9 bases, leaving 8 bases between the germline ends. The CDR3 is made up of 11 amino acids. CDR1 SQVTM and CDR2 ANQGSEA come from the germline V gene. DNA for the CDR3: TGCAGCGTTGAAGATGGGCCCCCCCAGTACTTC. Protein product: CSVEDGPPQYF.

The V call is TRBV15, the J call TRBJ1-2, with a weak D call TRBD1 (5 bases). CDR1 is LNHNV, CDR2 YYDKDF, per germline (reference sequence). The CDR3 length is 13 residues. Trimming removed 9 bases from V and 4 bases from J, with 15 bases in between. The CDR3 is CATSEGRTYGYTF. The CDR3 DNA reads TGTGCCACTTCGGAGGGGCGGACCTATGGCTACACCTTC. Full variable domain (rest looked up from reference TRBV15 and TRBJ1-2): DAMVIQNPRYQVTQFGKPVTLSCSQTLNHNVMYWYQQKSSQAPKLLFHYYDKDFNNEADTPDNFQSRRPNTSFCFLDIRSPGLGDTAMYLCATSEGRTYGYTFGSGTRLTVV.

V and J are TRBV30 and TRBJ1-1, with no clear D. V dropped 0 bases and J dropped 3 bases, with 11 bases sitting between them. CDR1 GTSNPN and CDR2 SVGIG come from the germline V gene (reference sequence). The length of the CDR3 is 14 residues. The CDR3 reads CAWSVQGLDTEAFF. CDR3 nucleotide sequence: TGTGCCTGGAGTGTACAAGGGCTGGACACTGAAGCTTTCTTT.

The chain links TRBV18 to TRBJ2-5, with a weak D call TRBD1 (7 bases). Germline values: CDR1 KGHSH, CDR2 LQKENI. The CDR3 is 15 amino acids. Trimming removed 1 base at V and 2 bases at J, with 11 bases between. The CDR3 loop reads CASSPRGTAQETQYF. The CDR3 coding sequence is TGTGCCAGCTCACCACGCGGGACAGCACAAGAGACCCAGTACTTC.

To note about this clone: The sample carries other DNA sequences with the same CDR3. The rearrangement links TRBV2 to TRBJ1-4; D ambiguous. Trimming stripped 2 bases from V and 7 bases from J, with 2 bases between. The CDR3 sequence is 11 residues long. Germline assignment: CDR1 SNHLY and CDR2 FYNNEI. This CDR3 reads CASSELEKLFF. As DNA, the CDR3 is TGTGCCAGCAGTGAACTTGAAAAACTGTTTTTT.

The rearrangement links TRBV29-1 to TRBJ2-3; 11 nucleotides agree with TRBD1. This CDR3 contains 13 residues. Unmatched junction bases numbered 4, after V lost 4 bases and J lost 7 bases. Germline CDR1 reads SQVTM; CDR2 reads ANQGSEA. The CDR3 reads CSVVGQGANTQYF. In DNA form, the CDR3 reads TGCAGCGTTGTCGGACAGGGGGCAAATACGCAGTATTTT.

The chain employs TRBV2 and TRBJ2-2; D is undetermined. CDR1 SNHLY and CDR2 FYNNEI come from the germline V gene. The CDR3 runs to 11 residues. Trimming took 4 bases from V and 6 from J, leaving 3 bases between them. The chain's CDR3 is CASSVSGELFF. In nucleotides, the CDR3 is TGTGCCAGCAGTGTGTCCGGGGAGCTGTTTTTT.

The table lists this clone with a few counts. The chain employs TRBV30 and TRBJ2-5; 8 bases map to TRBD1. V gave up 4 bases and J gave up 2 bases; unmatched junction bases: 3. In germline, CDR1 is GTSNPN, CDR2 SVGIG (reference sequence). The CDR3 is 13 amino acids. Here the CDR3 DNA reads TGTGCCTGGACCGGGACAGGACAAGAGACCCAGTACTTC. Translation: CAWTGTGQETQYF.